Presented here are 12 T cell receptor beta chains from one specimen sequenced in a study of T cell responses to AZD1222 COVID-19 vaccine. Some clones are missing from TCRdb's copy, which holds only in-frame ones; the method was immunoSEQ multiplex PCR. The sample holds 90,000 to 120,000 clones; about 90% are singletons and the top ten take roughly 9%. The sequencing used peripheral blood, collected 28 days after the second AZD1222 dose. Receptor source: an adult who received the AZD1222 COVID-19 vaccine.

The chain has TRBV3-1 (or the pseudogene TRBV3-2) and TRBJ1-2, with D perhaps TRBD1 (5 bases). The CDR3 runs to 16 residues. Germline V gene data show CDR1 as LGHDT and CDR2 as YNNKEL (reference sequence). Deletions cut 3 bases from V and 4 bases from J, with 18 bases between. The CDR3 is CASSHLRTGVVYGYTF. The CDR3 DNA reads as TGTGCCAGCAGCCACCTTAGAACAGGCGTGGTCTATGGCTACACCTTC.

The chain uses TRBV5-1 and TRBJ2-2; D may be TRBD1 (5 bases). The germline gives CDR1 SGHRS, CDR2 YFSETQ. Trimming left V 0 bases short and J 6 bases short, with 12 bases between. This CDR3 is 15 amino acids long. CDR3 sequence reads: CASSLEGRDAGELFF. The CDR3, as DNA: TGCGCCAGCAGCTTGGAGGGGCGCGACGCCGGGGAGCTGTTTTTT. The full variable domain, completed using reference TRBV5-1 and TRBJ2-2, is KAGVTQTPRYLIKTRGQQVTLSCSPISGHRSVSWYQQTPGQGLQFLFEYFSETQRNKGNFPGRFSGRQFSNSRSEMNVSTLELGDSALYLCASSLEGRDAGELFFGEGSRLTVL.

The J gene is TRBJ1-6, the V gene TRBV30; possible D gene TRBD1, 6 bases. The V gene's germline CDR1 is GTSNPN and CDR2 SVGIG (reference sequence). The ends were cut back, 3 bases at V and 7 bases at J, with 13 bases in the middle. The CDR3 runs to 14 residues. The chain's CDR3 is CAWSGTNLNSPLHF. In DNA, the CDR3 is TGTGCCTGGAGCGGGACAAACTTGAATTCACCCCTCCACTTT.

The chain recombines TRBV6-5 with TRBJ1-5; the D gene is possibly TRBD1 (5 bases). V dropped 5 bases and J dropped 3 bases, with 11 bases sitting between them. Germline V CDR1 and CDR2: MNHEY, SVGAGI. CDR3 length: 14 residues. The CDR3 nucleotides read TGTGCCAGCAGTACCAGGGCCGACAATCAGCCCCAGCATTTT. This gives the protein CASSTRADNQPQHF.

The chain links TRBV10-3 to TRBJ2-1; D possibly corresponds to TRBD1 (5 bases). This CDR3 contains 12 residues. Per the germline V gene, CDR1 is ENHRY and CDR2 is SYGVKD. The V gene lost 6 bases and the J gene lost 4 bases, with 7 bases spanning the gap. CDR3 coding DNA: TGTGCCATCAGGGACACTTACAATGAGCAGTTCTTC. Its translation: CAIRDTYNEQFF.

This clone was seen just once. The V gene is TRBV4-1, the J gene TRBJ1-2; D is unresolved. In germline, CDR1 is MGHRA, CDR2 YSYEKL. The CDR3 sequence is 12 residues long. Trimming removed 3 bases from V and 6 bases from J, with 8 bases in between. CDR3 bases: TGCGCCAGCAGCCAGGTTGGGGATGGCTACACCTTC. Its translation is CASSQVGDGYTF.

The chain is built from TRBV5-4 and TRBJ1-1; no definite D call. V dropped 1 base and J dropped 2 bases, with 3 bases sitting between them. This CDR3 is built from 12 residues. Looked up from germline, CDR1 is SGHNT and CDR2 is YYREEE (reference sequence). CDR3 region: CASSLSNTEAFF. CDR3 DNA sequence: TGTGCCAGCAGCTTGTCAAACACTGAAGCTTTCTTT. Combining the CDR3 with reference TRBV5-4 and TRBJ1-1 gives the whole variable domain ETGVTQSPTHLIKTRGQQVTLRCSSQSGHNTVSWYQQALGQGPQFIFQYYREEENGRGNFPPRFSGLQFPNYSSELNVNALELDDSALYLCASSLSNTEAFFGQGTRLTVV.

This sequence joins TRBV5-1 and TRBJ2-5; TRBD2 agrees at 9 bases. Germline V gene sequence: CDR1 SGHRS, CDR2 YFSETQ. The CDR3 sequence is 15 residues long. V trimming: 1 base; J trimming: 4 bases; junction bases outside the gene matches: 5. The CDR3 DNA reads as TGCGCCAGCAGCTTGTTGGCGGGAGGGGGAGAGACCCAGTACTTC. It encodes CASSLLAGGGETQYF. Supplemented by reference TRBV5-1 and TRBJ2-5, the full variable domain reads KAGVTQTPRYLIKTRGQQVTLSCSPISGHRSVSWYQQTPGQGLQFLFEYFSETQRNKGNFPGRFSGRQFSNSRSEMNVSTLELGDSALYLCASSLLAGGGETQYFGPGTRLLVL.

J is TRBJ1-2 and V is TRBV6-5; 11 nucleotides line up with TRBD1. CDR1 and CDR2 (germline): MNHEY, SVGAGI. The CDR3 has 13 amino acids. V dropped 6 bases and J dropped 5; count of bases not matched to a gene: 2. As DNA, the CDR3 is TGTGCCAGCAGGGGGACAGGGGGTTATGGCTACACCTTC. Translating it yields CASRGTGGYGYTF.

V and J are TRBV19 and TRBJ2-3; 11 bases match TRBD2. With V trimmed by 1 base and J by 4 bases, 4 bases remained unmatched. This CDR3 comprises 16 residues. CDR1 and CDR2 from the germline V gene are LNHDA and SQIVND (reference sequence). CDR3 loop: CASSIVPSGRSDTQYF. In DNA, the CDR3 is TGTGCCAGTAGTATAGTCCCTAGCGGGAGGTCAGATACGCAGTATTTT.

The rearrangement links TRBV9 to TRBJ2-5; D may be TRBD2 (6 bases). CDR1 and CDR2 (germline): SGDLS, YYNGEE. The CDR3 loop spans 16 amino acids. V dropped 0 bases and J dropped 5 bases, with 17 bases sitting between them. The CDR3 sequence: CASSVEKGLGTETQYF. CDR3 DNA: TGTGCCAGCAGCGTAGAGAAGGGACTGGGGACGGAGACCCAGTACTTC.

In this sample, this clone turned up once. V is TRBV30 and J is TRBJ1-5; maybe TRBD1 (5 bases). The CDR3 is 15 residues long. Trimming took 1 base from V and 0 from J, leaving 10 bases between them. The germline V gene encodes CDR1 GTSNPN and CDR2 SVGIG (reference sequence). Here the CDR3 DNA reads TGTGCCTGGAGTGCCTTGGGGGATAGCAATCAGCCCCAGCATTTT. Translated, it gives CAWSALGDSNQPQHF.